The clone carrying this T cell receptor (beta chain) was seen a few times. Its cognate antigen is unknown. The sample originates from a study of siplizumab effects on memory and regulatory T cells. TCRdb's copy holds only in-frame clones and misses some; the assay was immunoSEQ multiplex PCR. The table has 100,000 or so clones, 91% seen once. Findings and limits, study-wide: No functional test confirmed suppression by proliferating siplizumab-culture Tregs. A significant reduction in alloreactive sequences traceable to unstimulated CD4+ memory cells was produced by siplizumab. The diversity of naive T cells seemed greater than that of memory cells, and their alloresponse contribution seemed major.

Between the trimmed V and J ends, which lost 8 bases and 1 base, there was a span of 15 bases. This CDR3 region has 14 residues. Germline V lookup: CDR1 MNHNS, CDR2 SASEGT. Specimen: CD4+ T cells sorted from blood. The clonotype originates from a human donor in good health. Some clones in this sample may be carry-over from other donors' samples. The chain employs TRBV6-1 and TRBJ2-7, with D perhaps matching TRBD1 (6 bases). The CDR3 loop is CASDSHRVSYEQYF. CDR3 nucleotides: TGTGCCAGCGACTCCCACAGGGTTTCCTACGAGCAGTACTTC.